This entry concerns a single TCR beta chain. What antigen it recognizes has not been identified. No base qualities exist here, and no much larger clone lies one base off it. TCRbeta CDR3 regions were amplified from genomic DNA using the immunoSEQ Assay, a bias-controlled multiplex PCR. Regarding the original processing steps: The number of nucleated cells in each sample was estimated from the amplification of reference gene primers within the assay. To quantify the absolute abundance of each unique TCRbeta CDR3 rearrangement, sequence reads were collapsed and filtered. For each sample, productive Simpson clonality was calculated by taking the square root of Simpson's diversity index across productive rearrangements. In TCRdb, the immuneACCESS table is reduced to in-frame sequences with V and J assigned. These tables do not hold every clone; where another copy was compared, an unresolved V gene accounts for under half, and the others remain unexplained. V, J and clone size reflect that table, while D and trimming were determined from the DNA. The sample table lists fewer than 30,000 clones, roughly 85% of them with a count of one. Jointly, the top ten make up about 30% of the sample.

This entry belongs to a study of blood T cell repertoires in COVID-19 (TCRdb year 2020). Regarding the research as a whole: The collaborator samples originated in the United States, Italy and Spain and spanned the acute and convalescent phases of COVID-19. The prospective study material was composed of cDNA or gDNA derived from T cells, B-cell-depleted T cells, or PBMCs. Deeply sampled blood TCRbeta repertoires from subjects exposed to, actively infected with, or recovered from COVID-19 were included in the dataset. The repertoires were made available in a free public database intended to serve as a resource for research on the immune response to SARS-CoV-2. The samples were drawn from two sources: the first 160 participants of the ongoing ImmuneRACE study, and 950 to 1,500 subjects contributed by 6 global collaborators. The sample metadata nearly always contained a de-identified subject ID, COVID-19 status, age in years and sex. HLA class I and class II types, where available, came from metadata supplied by the sample provider rather than from assay-based typing. General conclusions and limits of the study: The amount of clinical and demographic metadata varied by source and participant and was provided uncurated.

V is pared back by 6 bases and J by 7 bases, with 20 bases lying between the germline termini. There are 14 amino acids in the CDR3, from cysteine to phenylalanine inclusive. The retained sequence is limited to the CDR3, 42 bases, with the frame set at the first base. As encoded in the germline V gene, CDR1 is SGDLS while CDR2 is YYNGEE. In Seattle, one collaborating source enrolled patients while the infection was active and tracked those patients longitudinally over the course of disease. The collaborating institutions used their own protocols to collect whole blood in K2EDTA tubes. For TCRbeta analysis, collaborators shipped samples as frozen whole blood, isolated PBMCs, or DNA extracted from either of those sample types.

Sequenced input: peripheral blood. The TCR sequence derives from a woman of 80 years or more with COVID-19, enrolled during active disease. The V and J segments used are TRBV9 and TRBJ2-7; the best D guess is TRBD2, with 7 bases matching. The DNA sequence is TGTGCCAGCAACCGAAAGGGGGGAGCGGGGGAGCAGTACTTC. Its protein product is CASNRKGGAGEQYF.